This TCR beta chain stems from a study of T cell changes during pregnancy in multiple sclerosis. To note about this clone: This CDR3 is also generated by other DNA sequences in the sample.

Produced via immunoSEQ multiplex PCR; TCRdb's table is partial and in-frame only. The sample holds fewer than 50,000 clones; about 91% are singletons and the top ten take more than 8.5%. CDR1 is SEHNR, CDR2 FQNEAQ, per germline (reference sequence). V lost 1 base to trimming and J lost 7 bases, with 8 bases between them. This CDR3 comprises 12 residues. The TCR originated in a female donor with multiple sclerosis, enrolled in a pregnancy study. The rearrangement uses TRBV7-9 and TRBJ2-7; D might be TRBD2 (5 bases). The specimen was CD8+ T cells from peripheral blood mononuclear cells, collected after pregnancy. DNA of the CDR3: TGTGCCAGCAGCTTAGGCTCGGGGGAGCAGTACTTC. As protein: CASSLGSGEQYF.